These 17 T cell receptor beta chains originate from one sample sequenced in a study of cytomegalovirus exposure and HLA in healthy donors. PCR primers comprised 60 Vbeta and 13 Jbeta primers. Clones were read by immunoSEQ multiplex PCR, and TCRdb kept only the in-frame ones, dropping some. This table holds roughly 140,000 clones, 75% to 80% found once. The material sequenced was PBMCs. These receptors all stem from a young man in good health and CMV-seronegative.

This rearrangement joins TRBV6-5 to TRBJ1-1; a possible D gene is TRBD1 (6 bases). Germline-derived CDR1 and CDR2 are MNHEY and SVGAGI. The CDR3 covers 14 residues. V was pared by 6 bases and J by 3 bases, with 14 bases between. The CDR3 sequence is CASRAGASYTEAFF. In DNA, the CDR3 is TGTGCCAGCAGGGCGGGGGCTTCCTACACTGAAGCTTTCTTT.

The chain is built from TRBV19 and TRBJ1-5; TRBD1 matches 8 bases. With 5 bases clipped from V and 3 bases from J, the junction kept 3 bases outside the gene matches. CDR1 and CDR2 (germline): LNHDA, SQIVND (reference sequence). The CDR3 sequence is 14 residues long. CDR3 coding DNA: TGTGCCAGTAGTTTGACAGGGGCCAATCAGCCCCAGCATTTT. Translation: CASSLTGANQPQHF.

The rearrangement uses TRBV19 and TRBJ1-4; a weak D match, TRBD1 (5 bases). Trimming cost V 5 bases and J 0 bases, with 10 bases left between them. The CDR3 has 15 residues. Germline assignment: CDR1 LNHDA and CDR2 SQIVND (reference sequence). The CDR3 DNA reads as TGTGCCAGTAGTGGACACAGCTCAACTAATGAAAAACTGTTTTTT. Encoded protein: CASSGHSSTNEKLFF.

V and J are TRBV19 and TRBJ2-6, with D maybe TRBD1 (7 bases). The CDR3 covers 17 residues. Germline CDR1 LNHDA, CDR2 SQIVND (reference sequence). The germline V and J ends were trimmed by 7 bases and 0 bases, with 16 bases remaining between them. The CDR3 nucleotides read TGTGCCAGTAAAGGAGGGACAGTGGACTCTGGGGCCAACGTCCTGACTTTC. Translation gives CASKGGTVDSGANVLTF.

The chain carries TRBV18 and TRBJ1-1, with D possibly being TRBD1 (5 bases). V lost 5 bases and J lost 0, with 7 bases in between. Germline loops: CDR1 KGHSH, CDR2 LQKENI. The CDR3 sequence is 13 residues long. The CDR3 DNA is TGTGCCAGCTCAGCGGACATGAACACTGAAGCTTTCTTT. The encoded protein is CASSADMNTEAFF. Supplemented by reference TRBV18 and TRBJ1-1, the full variable domain reads NAGVMQNPRHLVRRRGQEARLRCSPMKGHSHVYWYRQLPEEGLKFMVYLQKENIIDESGMPKERFSAEFPKEGPSILRIQQVVRGDSAAYFCASSADMNTEAFFGQGTRLTVV.

The chain employs TRBV6-4 and TRBJ1-5, with 7 bases fitting TRBD1. This CDR3 comprises 18 residues. Trimming removed 4 bases from V and 3 bases from J; junction bases left unmatched: 15. CDR1 is MRHNA, CDR2 SNTAGT, per germline. The CDR3 DNA is TGTGCCAGCAGTGCCCCGGACAGGTCCTTTTCTTACAATCAGCCCCAGCATTTT. This gives the protein CASSAPDRSFSYNQPQHF.

The rearrangement uses TRBV10-1 and TRBJ1-1; D is perhaps TRBD1 (5 bases). V was cut by 6 bases and J by 5 bases, with 10 bases left in between. This CDR3 comprises 12 residues. CDR1 WNHNN and CDR2 SYGVQD come from the germline V gene (reference sequence). The DNA for the CDR3 is TGCGCCAGCAGCTGGGGGGGTACTGAAGCTTTCTTT. It yields the protein CASSWGGTEAFF.

CDR3 amino acids: CASSHGTAYEQYF. CDR3 nucleotide sequence: TGTGCCAGCAGCCATGGGACAGCCTACGAGCAGTACTTC. The V and J genes are TRBV4-2 and TRBJ2-7; TRBD1 aligns across 7 bases. The V gene end was trimmed by 3 bases and the J gene end by 2 bases; junction bases not matched to a gene: 1. Germline loops: CDR1 LGHNA, CDR2 YNFKEQ. CDR3 length equals 13 residues.

The V call is TRBV27, the J call TRBJ1-4; tentatively, D is TRBD1 (5 bases). The CDR3 consists of 14 residues. The germline V gene has CDR1 MNHEY and CDR2 SMNVEV (reference sequence). The V end was cut by 2 bases, the J end by 5 bases, with 9 bases between. The DNA of the CDR3 is TGTGCCAGCAGTTTACAGGGTCACAATGAAAAACTGTTTTTT. This codes for CASSLQGHNEKLFF.

The chain employs TRBV9 and TRBJ2-7; 7 bases are shared with TRBD1. The J segment lost 6 bases and the V segment lost 9 bases, leaving 9 bases of the junction unmatched. This CDR3 has 12 amino acids. Germline assignment: CDR1 SGDLS and CDR2 YYNGEE. The CDR3, as DNA: TGTGCCAAACCTGACAGGGAATGCGAGCAGTACTTC. Protein sequence: CAKPDRECEQYF. Complete variable domain (other parts from reference TRBV9 and TRBJ2-7): DSGVTQTPKHLITATGQRVTLRCSPRSGDLSVYWYQQSLDQGLQFLIQYYNGEERAKGNILERFSAQQFPDLHSELNLSSLELGDSALYFCAKPDRECEQYFGPGTRLTVT.

The DNA of the CDR3 is TGTGCTAGTGGTCCTACGCTAGCGGGGGGCCGCACAGATACGCAGTATTTT. This encodes CASGPTLAGGRTDTQYF. The chain couples TRBV12-5 to TRBJ2-3, with 11 positions matching TRBD2. The CDR3 runs to 17 residues. Per germline, CDR1 LGHNT and CDR2 FRNRAP. J was trimmed by 1 base and V by 5 bases; bases with no gene match: 8.

About this clone itself: The sample has other DNA sequences that encode this CDR3 too. V gene TRBV20-1 combines with J gene TRBJ2-1, with D possibly matching TRBD2 (6 bases). Germline V gene lookup returns CDR1 DFQATT and CDR2 SNEGSKA (reference sequence). The CDR3 sequence is 11 residues long. V was cut by 5 bases and J by 6 bases, with 8 bases left in between. The CDR3 bases are TGCAGTGCTCGGGACTCCAATGAGCAGTTCTTC. Residues: CSARDSNEQFF.

Only a few counts were recorded for this clone. The chain couples TRBV30 to TRBJ2-1; 11 positions agree with TRBD2. The CDR3 runs 15 residues. Germline V gives CDR1 GTSNPN, CDR2 SVGIG (reference sequence). The V gene end was trimmed by 4 bases and the J gene end by 2 bases; junction bases not matched to a gene: 4. The CDR3 loop is CAWKPGLAAYNEQFF. DNA of the CDR3: TGTGCCTGGAAACCGGGACTAGCGGCCTACAATGAGCAGTTCTTC.

This rearrangement joins TRBV19 to TRBJ1-2, with 12 bases identical to TRBD1. CDR3 length equals 15 residues. J lost 5 bases, V lost 5 bases, and 6 bases had no gene match. Germline V lookup: CDR1 LNHDA, CDR2 SQIVND (reference sequence). The CDR3 here is CASSPGTGGRYGYTF. For the CDR3, the DNA is TGTGCCAGTAGTCCGGGGACAGGGGGCAGGTATGGCTACACCTTC.

The table lists this clone with a count of one. J is TRBJ2-1 and V is TRBV21-1; the table's D call TRBD1 went unverified against the DNA. TRBV21-1 counts as a pseudogene. The CDR3 is 18 residues long. This CDR3 reads CASSRLLSRDRDDNEQFF. In DNA, the CDR3 is TGTGCCTCGAGTCGCTTATTAAGCCGGGACAGGGACGACAATGAGCAGTTCTTC.

The sample holds a few counts of this clone. The chain recombines TRBV7-9 with TRBJ2-4; 7 bases line up with TRBD2. CDR1 and CDR2 (germline): SEHNR, FQNEAQ (reference sequence). The CDR3 has 15 amino acids. Unmatched junction bases numbered 9, after V lost 1 base and J lost 9 bases. The CDR3 DNA sequence: TGTGCCAGCAGCTTAGGGGGCCTAGCGGCGGCCATTCAGTACTTC. Protein sequence: CASSLGGLAAAIQYF.

The rearrangement links TRBV7-2 to TRBJ2-1; TRBD1 aligns across 7 bases. The germline V gene has CDR1 SGHTA and CDR2 FQGNSA. This CDR3 spans 13 amino acids. The J segment lost 7 bases and the V segment lost 5 bases, leaving 5 bases of the junction unmatched. The CDR3 DNA reads as TGTGCCAGCAGCGCAGACAGGGTGAATGAGCAGTTCTTC. Its translation: CASSADRVNEQFF.